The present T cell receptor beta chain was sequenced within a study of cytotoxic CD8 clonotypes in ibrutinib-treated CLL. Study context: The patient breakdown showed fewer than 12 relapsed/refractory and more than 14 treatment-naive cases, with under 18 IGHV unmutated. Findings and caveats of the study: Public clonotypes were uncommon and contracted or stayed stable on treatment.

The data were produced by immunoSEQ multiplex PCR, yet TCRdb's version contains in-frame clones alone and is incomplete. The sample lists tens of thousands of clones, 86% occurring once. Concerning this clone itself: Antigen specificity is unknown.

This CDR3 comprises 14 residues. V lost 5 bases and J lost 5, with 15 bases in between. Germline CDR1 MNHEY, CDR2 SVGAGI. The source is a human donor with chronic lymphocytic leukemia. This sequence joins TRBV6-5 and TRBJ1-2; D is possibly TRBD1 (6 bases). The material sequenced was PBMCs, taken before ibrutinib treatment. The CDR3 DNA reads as TGTGCCAGCAGTGGGACACCTTCTACATATGGCTACACCTTC. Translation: CASSGTPSTYGYTF.